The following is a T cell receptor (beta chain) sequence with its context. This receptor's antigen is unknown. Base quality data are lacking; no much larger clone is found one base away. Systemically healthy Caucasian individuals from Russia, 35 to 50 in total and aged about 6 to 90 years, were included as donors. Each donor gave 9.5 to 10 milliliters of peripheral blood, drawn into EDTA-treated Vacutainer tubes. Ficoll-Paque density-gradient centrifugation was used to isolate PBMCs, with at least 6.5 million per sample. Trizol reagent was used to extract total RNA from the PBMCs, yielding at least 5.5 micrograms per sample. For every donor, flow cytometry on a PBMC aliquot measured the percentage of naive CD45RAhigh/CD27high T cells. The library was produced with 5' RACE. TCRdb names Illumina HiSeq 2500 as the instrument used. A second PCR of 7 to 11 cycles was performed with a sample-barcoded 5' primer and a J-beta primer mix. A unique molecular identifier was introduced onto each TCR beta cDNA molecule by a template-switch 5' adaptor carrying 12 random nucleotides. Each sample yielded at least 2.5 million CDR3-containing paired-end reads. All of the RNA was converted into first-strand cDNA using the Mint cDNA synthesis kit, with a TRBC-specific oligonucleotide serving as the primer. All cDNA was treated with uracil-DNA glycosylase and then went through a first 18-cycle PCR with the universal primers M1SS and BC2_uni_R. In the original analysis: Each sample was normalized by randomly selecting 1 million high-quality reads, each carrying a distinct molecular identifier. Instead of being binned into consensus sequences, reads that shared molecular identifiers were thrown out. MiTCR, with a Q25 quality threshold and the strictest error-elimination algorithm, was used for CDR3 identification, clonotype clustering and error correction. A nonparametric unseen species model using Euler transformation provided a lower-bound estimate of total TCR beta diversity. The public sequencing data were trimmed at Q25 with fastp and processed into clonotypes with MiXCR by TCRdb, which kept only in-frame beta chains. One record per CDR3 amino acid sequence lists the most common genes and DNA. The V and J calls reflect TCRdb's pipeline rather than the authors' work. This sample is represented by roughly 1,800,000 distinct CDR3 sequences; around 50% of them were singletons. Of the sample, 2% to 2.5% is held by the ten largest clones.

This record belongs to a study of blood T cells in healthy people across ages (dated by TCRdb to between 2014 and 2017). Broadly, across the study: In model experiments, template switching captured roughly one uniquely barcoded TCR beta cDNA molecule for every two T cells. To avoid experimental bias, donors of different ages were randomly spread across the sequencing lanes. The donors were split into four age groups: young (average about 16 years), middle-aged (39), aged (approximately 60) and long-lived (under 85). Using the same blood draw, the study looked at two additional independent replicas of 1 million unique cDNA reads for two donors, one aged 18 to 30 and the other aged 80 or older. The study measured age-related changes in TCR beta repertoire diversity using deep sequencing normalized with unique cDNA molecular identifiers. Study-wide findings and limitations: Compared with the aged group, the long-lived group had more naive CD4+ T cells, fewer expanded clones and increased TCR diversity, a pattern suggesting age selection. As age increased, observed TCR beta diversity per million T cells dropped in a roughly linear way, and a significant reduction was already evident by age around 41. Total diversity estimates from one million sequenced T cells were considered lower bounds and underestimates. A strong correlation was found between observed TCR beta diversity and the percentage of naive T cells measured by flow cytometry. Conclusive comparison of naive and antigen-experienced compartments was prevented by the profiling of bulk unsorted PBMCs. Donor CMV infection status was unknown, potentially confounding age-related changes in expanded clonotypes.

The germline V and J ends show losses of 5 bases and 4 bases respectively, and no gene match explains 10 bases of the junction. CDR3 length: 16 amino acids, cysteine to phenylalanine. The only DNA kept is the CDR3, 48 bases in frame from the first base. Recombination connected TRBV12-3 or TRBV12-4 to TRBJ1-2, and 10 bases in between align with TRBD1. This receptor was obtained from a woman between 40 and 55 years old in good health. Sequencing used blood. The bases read TGTGCCAGCAGTACCCTAGGACAGGGGGGATCCTATGGCTACACCTTC. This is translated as CASSTLGQGGSYGYTF.